One and the same sample provided the 11 T cell receptor beta chains below, sequenced in a study of cytomegalovirus exposure and HLA in healthy donors. PCR amplification relied on 60 Vbeta primers (plus 13 Jbeta primers). Assay: immunoSEQ multiplex PCR; the TCRdb copy retains only in-frame clones and omits some. The sample contains around 40,000 clones, around 60% of which appear only once. The sequenced sample consisted of PBMCs. The receptor source for this set is a human donor in good health.

The chain links TRBV4-1 to TRBJ2-3, with TRBD2 matching over 10 bases. The trim removed 5 bases at V and 3 bases at J, leaving 5 bases unmatched. Germline CDR1 is MGHRA and CDR2 is YSYEKL. The CDR3 spans 15 residues. The DNA of the CDR3 is TGCGCCAGCAGCGGTCGGACTAGCGGAACAGATACGCAGTATTTT. Translated: CASSGRTSGTDTQYF.

This clone turned up a few times. The rearrangement joins TRBV10-3 to TRBJ1-5; no clear D. This CDR3 contains 14 residues. V shed 0 bases and J shed 7 bases, with 10 bases lying between them. In germline, CDR1 is ENHRY, CDR2 SYGVKD. CDR3 DNA sequence: TGTGCCATCAGTGAGTCGGGTGGAGAACAGCCCCAGCATTTT. Translation: CAISESGGEQPQHF.

The genes are TRBV27 and TRBJ1-5, with unresolved D. CDR1 is MNHEY and CDR2 is SMNVEV in the germline V gene (reference sequence). This CDR3 spans 14 amino acids. V shed 10 bases and J shed 3 bases, with 16 bases lying between them. The CDR3 reads CATQASLPNQPQHF. The CDR3 bases are TGTGCCACCCAGGCCTCGCTCCCCAATCAGCCCCAGCATTTT.

The chain employs TRBV19 and TRBJ1-1; no reliable D call. Trimming took 7 bases from V and 1 from J, leaving 16 bases between them. This CDR3 spans 15 amino acids. Per the germline V gene, CDR1 is LNHDA and CDR2 is SQIVND (reference sequence). The CDR3 loop is CASTRAGGGNTEAFF. The CDR3 nucleotides read TGTGCCAGTACGCGGGCGGGCGGCGGGAACACTGAAGCTTTCTTT.

The J gene is TRBJ2-7, the V gene TRBV5-6; D is ambiguous. Trimming stripped 1 base from V and 3 bases from J, with 17 bases between. Germline V gene lookup returns CDR1 SGHDT and CDR2 YYEEEE. The CDR3 is made up of 16 amino acids. The CDR3, as DNA: TGTGCCAGCAGCTTGTTCTTGTCCAGATTGGTCTACGAGCAGTACTTC. Its protein product is CASSLFLSRLVYEQYF.

This clone was picked up one time. The chain uses TRBV2 and TRBJ2-4, with 7 bases lining up with TRBD2. Trimming at V came to 1 base and at J to 7 bases, leaving 4 bases not matched to a gene. Germline V gene data show CDR1 as SNHLY and CDR2 as FYNNEI. There are 14 residues in the CDR3. This CDR3 is CASSEVKGGNIQYF. The CDR3 DNA follows: TGTGCCAGCAGTGAAGTAAAGGGAGGGAACATTCAGTACTTC. Complete variable domain (other parts from reference TRBV2 and TRBJ2-4): EPEVTQTPSHQVTQMGQEVILRCVPISNHLYFYWYRQILGQKVEFLVSFYNNEISEKSEIFDDQFSVERPDGSNFTLKIRSTKLEDSAMYFCASSEVKGGNIQYFGAGTRLSVL.

This clone was detected a few times. The V call is TRBV10-3, the J call TRBJ2-7; TRBD1 agrees at 8 bases. Germline assignment: CDR1 ENHRY and CDR2 SYGVKD. CDR3 size: 16 residues. Trimming took 10 bases from V and 2 from J; bases not matched to a gene: 16. For the CDR3, the DNA is TGTGCCACACAACCAACTTCAGGACAGGGCGCCTACGAGCAGTACTTC. Encoded protein: CATQPTSGQGAYEQYF.

This rearrangement joins TRBV2 to TRBJ1-2; D call uncertain. From germline, CDR1 is SNHLY and CDR2 FYNNEI. The V and J ends lost 0 bases and 7 bases respectively, with 27 bases between them. The CDR3 contains 19 residues. CDR3: CASSEALRSGILRYFGYTF. CDR3 DNA sequence: TGTGCCAGCAGTGAAGCGCTTCGGAGTGGCATCTTAAGGTACTTTGGCTACACCTTC.

This clone has only one observation. J is TRBJ1-2 and V is TRBV15; D gene uncertain. V shed 0 bases and J shed 3 bases, with 5 bases lying between them. Germline lookup yields CDR1 LNHNV and CDR2 YYDKDF (reference sequence). This CDR3 is 13 amino acids long. The CDR3 DNA follows: TGTGCCACCAGCAGAGATACAGACTATGGCTACACCTTC. Residues: CATSRDTDYGYTF. The variable domain in full, with the rest retrieved from reference TRBV15 and TRBJ1-2, is DAMVIQNPRYQVTQFGKPVTLSCSQTLNHNVMYWYQQKSSQAPKLLFHYYDKDFNNEADTPDNFQSRRPNTSFCFLDIRSPGLGDTAMYLCATSRDTDYGYTFGSGTRLTVV.

The chain carries TRBV7-9 and TRBJ1-2, with a weak D call TRBD1 (5 bases). Trimming took off 5 bases at V and 5 bases at J, with 18 bases between the two ends. The CDR3 has 15 residues. Germline V gene sequence: CDR1 SEHNR, CDR2 FQNEAQ (reference sequence). The CDR3 region has the DNA TGTGCCAGCAGCCCAACCTCAGGGAAGGGGTATGGCTACACCTTC. Its translation is CASSPTSGKGYGYTF.

J is TRBJ2-1 and V is TRBV9; TRBD2 matches 11 bases. There are 17 residues in the CDR3. Looked up from germline, CDR1 is SGDLS and CDR2 is YYNGEE. The junction had 7 bases not matched to a gene; V was cut back by 4 bases and J by 1 base. The CDR3 bases are TGTGCCAGCAGCTTCTCCGTAGCGGGGGGGTCCTACAATGAGCAGTTCTTC. It translates to CASSFSVAGGSYNEQFF.